A single sample is the source of the 21 T cell receptor beta chains below, sequenced in a study of blood T cell repertoires in COVID-19. The assay was immunoSEQ multiplex PCR, and TCRdb's table has in-frame clones only and misses some. The repertoire has tens of thousands of clones, 90% to 95% of them found once; the top ten carry around 4%. What was sequenced was peripheral blood. The origin of the receptors is a human donor with active COVID-19. The donor label of this sample is uncertain.

This chain connects TRBV4-1 to TRBJ1-5; possible D gene TRBD1, 6 bases. In germline, CDR1 is MGHRA, CDR2 YSYEKL. V lost 1 base, J lost 0 bases, and 10 bases lay in between. The CDR3 totals 16 residues. CDR3 loop: CASSQGAGDSNQPQHF. The CDR3 nucleotides are TGCGCCAGCAGCCAAGGGGCAGGGGATAGCAATCAGCCCCAGCATTTT.

The chain combines TRBV6-4 with TRBJ2-1, with 8 bases lining up with TRBD1. Trimming cost V 3 bases and J 12 bases; bases outside gene matches: 4. CDR1 is MRHNA, CDR2 SNTAGT, per germline. The CDR3 is 12 amino acids. This CDR3 is CASSDAGTGQFF. CDR3 in DNA: TGTGCCAGCAGTGATGCCGGGACAGGGCAGTTCTTC.

The J gene is TRBJ2-3, the V gene TRBV5-4; the match to TRBD2 covers 14 bases. The CDR3 contains 17 residues. V lost 4 bases, J lost 2 bases, and 6 bases stayed unmatched. Germline CDR1 is SGHNT and CDR2 is YYREEE (reference sequence). The CDR3 bases are TGTGCCAGCAGCGGCCGACTAGCGGGGGGGGTCACAGATACGCAGTATTTT. The encoded protein is CASSGRLAGGVTDTQYF.

This clone appeared a single time. The rearrangement links TRBV12-1 to TRBJ2-3; the table's D call, TRBD2, has no DNA check behind it. TRBV12-1 corresponds to a pseudogene. CDR3 length: 15 amino acids. CDR3 amino acids: CASSPDCPREDTQYF. The CDR3 DNA is TGTGCCAGCAGCCCCGATTGTCCAAGAGAAGATACGCAGTATTTT.

The V gene is TRBV19, the J gene TRBJ1-2, with TRBD1 as a possible D gene (5 bases). Germline V gene lookup returns CDR1 LNHDA and CDR2 SQIVND (reference sequence). This CDR3 spans 13 amino acids. V was trimmed by 5 bases and J by 8 bases, leaving 15 bases between them. The CDR3 here is CASSPLGGAGYTF. The CDR3 DNA reads TGTGCCAGTAGTCCCCTAGGAGGGGCCGGCTACACCTTC.

This chain connects TRBV2 to TRBJ2-3; 8 positions match TRBD2. Germline CDR1 reads SNHLY; CDR2 reads FYNNEI. Germline trimming cut 6 bases from V and 9 bases from J; bases unmatched to any gene: 2. The CDR3 is made up of 11 amino acids. The CDR3 loop is CASSVAGTQYF. The CDR3 DNA follows: TGTGCCAGCAGCGTAGCGGGAACGCAGTATTTT.

This clone was seen just once. V gene TRBV29-1 combines with J gene TRBJ2-1; TRBD2 matches 12 bases. Trimming at V came to 1 base and at J to 10 bases, leaving 8 bases not matched to a gene. Germline V gene data show CDR1 as SQVTM and CDR2 as ANQGSEA. The CDR3 covers 15 residues. In DNA, the CDR3 is TGCAGCGTTGAAGCTGGCCTAGCGGGAGGGGGGGAGCAGTTCTTC. As protein: CSVEAGLAGGGEQFF.

This clone was seen a single time. This sequence joins TRBV3-1 (or the pseudogene TRBV3-2) and TRBJ2-3; tentatively, D is TRBD1 (6 bases). CDR1 and CDR2 (germline): LGHDT, YNNKEL (reference sequence). V lost 0 bases, J lost 8 bases, and 12 bases lay in between. This CDR3 has 14 amino acids. This chain's CDR3 is CASSQEGGRTTQYF. Written as DNA, the CDR3 is TGTGCCAGCAGCCAAGAAGGGGGAAGGACTACGCAGTATTTT.

The rearrangement links TRBV14 to TRBJ2-3; 9 nucleotides align to TRBD1. The CDR3 spans 15 residues. CDR1 is SGHDN and CDR2 is FVKESK in the germline V gene. The V segment lost 2 bases and the J segment 3 bases; nucleotides outside the gene matches: 3. The CDR3 region has the DNA TGTGCCAGCAGCCAAACAGGGGGCGTTACAGATACGCAGTATTTT. Its protein product is CASSQTGGVTDTQYF.

The gene calls are TRBV6-2 or TRBV6-3 and TRBJ2-1; maybe TRBD2 (6 bases). The CDR3 is 15 residues long. The V end was cut by 4 bases, the J end by 4 bases, with 14 bases between. Germline V gene data show CDR1 as MNHEY and CDR2 as SVGEGT. The DNA for the CDR3 is TGTGCCAGCAGTTCGACTGGAGGGCGGTACAATGAGCAGTTCTTC. Translation: CASSSTGGRYNEQFF.

The rearrangement uses TRBV20-1 and TRBJ2-7; D remains unclear. The CDR3 is 11 residues long. In germline, CDR1 is DFQATT, CDR2 SNEGSKA (reference sequence). V lost 3 bases and J lost 4, with 7 bases in between. The CDR3 is CSARFVYEQYF. The DNA for the CDR3 is TGCAGTGCTAGGTTTGTATACGAGCAGTACTTC.

This chain joins TRBV28 and TRBJ2-7, with D possibly matching TRBD2 (5 bases). Trimming removed 3 bases at V and 2 bases at J, with 11 bases between. CDR3 length equals 14 residues. Germline lookup yields CDR1 MDHEN and CDR2 SYDVKM. Here the CDR3 DNA reads TGTGCCAGCAGTTTTTCGTCCGGGGCCTACGAGCAGTACTTC. Translated: CASSFSSGAYEQYF.

The rearrangement links TRBV28 to TRBJ1-4, with TRBD1 identical over 10 bases. The ends lost 5 bases at V and 12 bases at J; junction bases unmatched: 12. This CDR3 is built from 15 residues. Germline lookup yields CDR1 MDHEN and CDR2 SYDVKM. The CDR3: CASSRMTGGWLELFF. In DNA, the CDR3 is TGTGCCAGCAGTCGAATGACAGGGGGCTGGTTGGAACTGTTTTTT.

The rearrangement links TRBV28 to TRBJ1-6; D remains unclear. This CDR3 has 14 residues. CDR1 and CDR2 (germline): MDHEN, SYDVKM. Trimming left V 4 bases short and J 6 bases short, with 10 bases between. The CDR3 sequence is CASSYRRGNSPLHF. In nucleotides, the CDR3 is TGTGCCAGCAGTTACCGCCGGGGTAATTCACCCCTCCACTTT.

This chain links TRBV11-2 with TRBJ2-6; the D is unclear. V lost 8 bases and J 0 bases, leaving 11 bases between the germline ends. CDR3 size: 15 residues. From germline, CDR1 is SGHAT and CDR2 FQNNGV. Here the CDR3 DNA reads TGTGCCAGCCCCACTACAAACTCTGGGGCCAACGTCCTGACTTTC. Its translation is CASPTTNSGANVLTF. Full variable domain (rest looked up from reference TRBV11-2 and TRBJ2-6): EAGVAQSPRYKIIEKRQSVAFWCNPISGHATLYWYQQILGQGPKLLIQFQNNGVVDDSQLPKDRFSAERLKGVDSTLKIQPAKLEDSAVYLCASPTTNSGANVLTFGAGSRLTVL.

V and J are TRBV9 and TRBJ1-6; no clear D gene. CDR3 length: 14 residues. CDR1 is SGDLS, CDR2 YYNGEE, per germline. V was pared by 3 bases and J by 3 bases, with 7 bases between. CDR3 coding DNA: TGTGCCAGCAGCGCTGCAGGCTATAATTCACCCCTCCACTTT. Its translation: CASSAAGYNSPLHF.

The rearrangement joins TRBV4-2 to TRBJ2-1; 13 positions agree with TRBD2. The CDR3 consists of 18 residues. The germline CDR1 and CDR2 sequences are LGHNA and YNFKEQ. V was clipped by 3 bases and J by 0 bases; unmatched bases: 5. In DNA, the CDR3 is TGTGCCAGCAGCCAGGGACTAGCGGGGATAAGCTCCTACAATGAGCAGTTCTTC. It translates to CASSQGLAGISSYNEQFF.

The genes are TRBV5-4 and TRBJ2-7; 7 bases fit TRBD2. Trimming at V came to 7 bases and at J to 6 bases, leaving 13 bases not matched to a gene. The CDR3 covers 14 residues. Germline assignment: CDR1 SGHNT and CDR2 YYREEE (reference sequence). The CDR3 coding sequence is TGTGCCAGCTCCCTTGGCGGGAGCCTCCGCGAGCAGTACTTC. It translates to CASSLGGSLREQYF.

J is TRBJ2-5 and V is TRBV10-3; TRBD2 matches at 12 bases. In germline, CDR1 is ENHRY, CDR2 SYGVKD. V dropped 6 bases and J dropped 4; count of bases not matched to a gene: 0. The CDR3 consists of 13 residues. The CDR3 nucleotides read TGTGCCATCAGGGGACTAGCGGGAGAGACCCAGTACTTC. Translating it yields CAIRGLAGETQYF.

This rearrangement joins TRBV20-1 to TRBJ2-2, with TRBD2 identical over 8 bases. The CDR3 is 14 amino acids. The germline CDR1 and CDR2 sequences are DFQATT and SNEGSKA (reference sequence). Trimming removed 3 bases from V and 4 bases from J; junction bases left unmatched: 4. In nucleotides, the CDR3 is TGCAGTGCTAGTCGGGGGGGCCGCACCGGGGAGCTGTTTTTT. Translated, it gives CSASRGGRTGELFF.

The chain carries TRBV18 and TRBJ1-5, with D perhaps TRBD1 (5 bases). CDR1 is KGHSH, CDR2 LQKENI, per germline. Trimming removed 3 bases from V and 5 bases from J, with 11 bases in between. The CDR3 spans 14 residues. For the CDR3, the DNA is TGTGCCAGCTCACCCGATTTAGGGGATCAGCCCCAGCATTTT. Translated, it gives CASSPDLGDQPQHF.